This record concerns one TCR beta chain sequence. No cognate antigen has been identified for it. No much larger clonotype is one base removed from it; base qualities were not supplied. The High Capacity cDNA Reverse Transcription Kit was used to reverse transcribe all of the isolated RNA, meaning that expressed TCRB transcripts were what got sequenced. Deep immunoSEQ sequencing was performed on naive, central memory and regulatory T cell samples, with an average of roughly 3.5 million total reads per sample. Sorted cells were lysed in RLT buffer, and RNA was extracted using DNase-treated RNeasy Micro or Mini kits according to cell number. To prevent cross-contamination, each cell subset was processed individually, whereas patient and healthy donor samples were processed jointly. The immunoSEQ multiplex PCR was used to amplify TCRB sequences from cDNA, yielding 87-bp fragments that span the CDR3 region. Sequencing of the amplicons was done on the Illumina HiSeq platform. In the original analysis: Synthetic template baselines were used to correct PCR bias computationally, reads within Hamming distance 2 were collapsed together, and singletons that could not be merged were discarded. Reads were aligned to IMGT to assign V, D and J genes, CDR3 length, and insertions or deletions at six rearrangement sites. Within each subset, clonotype counts were normalized to sorted cell number, after which true diversity and Gini coefficients were computed with the tcR R package. Repertoire sharing was quantified using the overlap coefficient calculated on TCRB nucleotide sequences. In TCRdb, the immuneACCESS table is reduced to in-frame sequences with V and J assigned. These tables do not hold every clone; where another copy was compared, an unresolved V gene accounts for under half, and the others remain unexplained. D and trimming come from the DNA, and the V and J calls and clone size come from that table. The sample table shows around 190,000 clones, and about 13% are seen once. The ten largest clones add up to 0.55% to 0.8% of the sample.

The germline V end is reduced by 4 bases and the J end by 7 bases; junction bases left unmatched: 6. The germline V gene encodes CDR1 SGHRS and CDR2 YFSETQ. The CDR3 numbers 13 residues from cysteine through phenylalanine. The sequence is cut down to CDR3 DNA, 39 bases in frame from base 1. This entry belongs to a study of beta chain features in type 1 diabetes (dated by TCRdb to between 2018 and 2020). With respect to the entire study: Mean age, gender distribution, total cell number and subset yield did not differ between patients and healthy donors. A total of about 100,000,000 sorted cells were examined across all samples, and RNA yield correlated strongly with the number of cells per subset. The study compared TCRB repertoires of sorted circulating CD4+ T cell subsets between recently diagnosed type 1 diabetes patients and matched healthy donors. Regulatory and stem cell-like memory subsets were isolated from only 8 patients and roughly eight healthy donors, whereas naive and central memory subsets came from all 30 or so donors.

A single peripheral blood draw of approximately 100 mL on average was collected from each donor into heparinised tubes. Naive, central memory, regulatory and stem cell-like memory CD4+ T cells were sorted on a BD FACSAria II using a panel including CD45RO, CCR7, CD25, CD127, CD95 and CD27. Every sorted population had a purity above 95%. PBMCs were isolated immediately by Lymphoprep density gradient centrifugation and stained directly without culture. So that batch effects would be minimized, each experiment stained and sorted samples in pairs, pairing one healthy donor with one patient. The investigation overall reported the following: At VDJ recombination sites, patients with type 1 diabetes made fewer insertions and deleted more nucleotides, a pattern implying thymic rearrangement abnormalities. Shorter templates might be favored by PCR, yet because patient and control samples were amplified and corrected together, any such skew would affect both groups equally. Type 1 diabetes patients showed a moderate but significant shortening of TCRB CDR3 length in all four CD4+ subsets. Sequencing cDNA rather than genomic DNA could over-represent highly expressing activated cells, although activation and CD3 levels did not differ between groups. HLA sub-analyses involved small numbers of individuals, so any influence of HLA type on TCRB rearrangement remained unresolved. Naive, central memory and regulatory TCRB repertoires appeared to be more similar among patients than among healthy donors.

The chain employs TRBV5-1 and TRBJ1-2; 8 bases in the junction line up with TRBD1. The material sequenced was central memory CD4+ T cells from blood. The receptor's source is a woman younger than 35 in good health. The DNA reads as follows: TGCGCCAGCAGCGGCGACAGGGGCGGTGGCTACACCTTC. Its protein is CASSGDRGGGYTF.